This TCR beta chain was observed in a study of CD8 T cells in ankylosing spondylitis. This clonotype was detected ten times or more. Antigen: not known. At one of its ends the junction is not consistent with the germline gene, which may arise from a read error. For TCR beta, libraries came from quantitative 5'-RACE with molecular barcodes. TCRdb itself ran the 5' RACE reads through MiXCR, one entry per CDR3 protein. The table records roughly 700,000 distinct CDR3 sequences, roughly 19% of them present only once. Points from the study as a whole: Disease-linked clones proved CD8+ and comparatively uncommon in peripheral blood. It appeared that ankylosing spondylitis blood was characterized by a TCR beta motif of fewer than 10 highly homologous variants. Past studies reported some motif variants in reactive arthritis synovial fluid and blood. There was reportedly significant enrichment of clones that were disease-linked in matched ankylosing spondylitis synovial fluid.

The CDR3 covers 14 residues. Sequencing was done on a sample of blood, either unsorted or a sorted T cell fraction (not recorded which). The chain employs TRBV12-3 or TRBV12-4 and TRBJ2-7; 7 bases map to TRBD1. The receptor comes from a male donor with ankylosing spondylitis. CDR3 region: CASSLIGGSDEQYF. CDR3 nucleotide sequence: TGTGCCAGCAGTTTGATAGGGGGCTCCGACGAGCAGTACTTC.